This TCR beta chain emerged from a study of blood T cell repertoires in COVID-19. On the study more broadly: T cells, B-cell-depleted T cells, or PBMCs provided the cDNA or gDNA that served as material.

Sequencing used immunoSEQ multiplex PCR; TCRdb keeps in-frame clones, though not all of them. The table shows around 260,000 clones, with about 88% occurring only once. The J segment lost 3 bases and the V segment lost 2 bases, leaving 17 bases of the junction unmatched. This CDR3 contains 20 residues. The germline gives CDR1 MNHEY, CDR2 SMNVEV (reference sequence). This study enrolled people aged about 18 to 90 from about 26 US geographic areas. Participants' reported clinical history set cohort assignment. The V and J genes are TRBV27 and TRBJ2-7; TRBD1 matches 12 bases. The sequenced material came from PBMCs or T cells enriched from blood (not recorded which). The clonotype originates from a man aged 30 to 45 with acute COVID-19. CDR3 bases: TGTGCCAGCAGTTTACCCCCTACCCGGGACAGGGGGCCCGGAAACTACGAGCAGTACGTC. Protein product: CASSLPPTRDRGPGNYEQYV.